Detailed here is one TCR beta chain. Its specificity is unknown. The CDR3 contains 15 residues. CDR1 SGHDT and CDR2 YYEEEE come from the germline V gene. UMIs containing a 6-nucleotide sample barcode were added via template switching. TCRdb reworked the 5' RACE reads into one entry per CDR3 protein, no DNA. The listing contains 400,000 or so distinct CDR3 sequences. This sample was taken from a study of monozygotic twins with inflammatory bowel disease. Study observations and caveats: The data did not back a single strong IBD-associated clonotype or signal. Using the inverse Simpson index, IBD patients had lower TCRbeta diversity than healthy co-twins.

The sequenced sample was blood. This clonotype was obtained from a human donor with ulcerative colitis or Crohn's disease, or a healthy co-twin of an affected twin (not recorded which). The gene calls are TRBV5-6 and TRBJ1-6. The chain's CDR3 is CASSASPVLHSPLHF.